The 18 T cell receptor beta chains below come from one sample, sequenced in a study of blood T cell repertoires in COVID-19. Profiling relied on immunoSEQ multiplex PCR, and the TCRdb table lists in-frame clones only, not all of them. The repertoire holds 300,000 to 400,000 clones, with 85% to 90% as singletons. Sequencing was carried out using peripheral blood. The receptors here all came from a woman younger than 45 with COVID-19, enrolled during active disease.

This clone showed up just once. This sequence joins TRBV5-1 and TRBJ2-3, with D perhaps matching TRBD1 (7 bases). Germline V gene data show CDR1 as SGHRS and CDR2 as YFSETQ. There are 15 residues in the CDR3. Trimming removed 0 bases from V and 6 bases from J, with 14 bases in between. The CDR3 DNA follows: TGCGCCAGCAGCTTGGGCAGGGGGGACCTCGATACGCAGTATTTT. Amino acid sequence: CASSLGRGDLDTQYF.

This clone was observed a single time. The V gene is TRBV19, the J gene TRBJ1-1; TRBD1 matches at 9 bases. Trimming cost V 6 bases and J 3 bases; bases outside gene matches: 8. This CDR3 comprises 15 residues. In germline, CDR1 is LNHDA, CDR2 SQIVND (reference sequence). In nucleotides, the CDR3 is TGTGCCAGTAGACAGATGACAGGGGGAGACACTGAAGCTTTCTTT. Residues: CASRQMTGGDTEAFF. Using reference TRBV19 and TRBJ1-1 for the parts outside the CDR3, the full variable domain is DGGITQSPKYLFRKEGQNVTLSCEQNLNHDAMYWYRQDPGQGLRLIYYSQIVNDFQKGDIAEGYSVSREKKESFPLTVTSAQKNPTAFYLCASRQMTGGDTEAFFGQGTRLTVV.

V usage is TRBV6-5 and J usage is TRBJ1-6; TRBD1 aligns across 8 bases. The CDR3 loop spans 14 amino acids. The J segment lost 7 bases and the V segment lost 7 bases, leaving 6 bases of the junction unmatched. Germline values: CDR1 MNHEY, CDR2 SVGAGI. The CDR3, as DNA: TGTGCCAGCACGTCGGACAGGGTAAATTCACCCCTCCACTTT. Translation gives CASTSDRVNSPLHF.

CDR3 nucleotide sequence: TGTGCCAGCAGCGCGAAGACTAGCGGGCCTTACAATGAGCAGTTCTTC. Translation gives CASSAKTSGPYNEQFF. This rearrangement joins TRBV7-6 to TRBJ2-1, with TRBD2 matching over 10 bases. The junction had 8 bases not matched to a gene; V was cut back by 5 bases and J by 4 bases. This CDR3 is built from 16 residues. Germline-derived CDR1 and CDR2 are SGHVS and FNYEAQ. Variable domain in full (rest from reference TRBV7-6 and TRBJ2-1): GAGVSQSPRYKVTKRGQDVALRCDPISGHVSLYWYRQALGQGPEFLTYFNYEAQQDKSGLPNDRFSAERPEGSISTLTIQRTEQRDSAMYRCASSAKTSGPYNEQFFGPGTRLTVL.

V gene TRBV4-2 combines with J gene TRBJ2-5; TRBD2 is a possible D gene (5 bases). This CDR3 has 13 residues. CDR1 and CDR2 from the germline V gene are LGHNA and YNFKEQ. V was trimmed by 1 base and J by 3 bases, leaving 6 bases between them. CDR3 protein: CASSQGREETQYF. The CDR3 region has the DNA TGTGCCAGCAGCCAAGGGCGGGAAGAGACCCAGTACTTC.

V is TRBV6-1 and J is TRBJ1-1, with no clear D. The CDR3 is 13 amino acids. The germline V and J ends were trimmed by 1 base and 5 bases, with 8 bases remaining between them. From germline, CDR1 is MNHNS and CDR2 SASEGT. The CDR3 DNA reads TGTGCCAGCAGTGAAGGGGGAGGTACTGAAGCTTTCTTT. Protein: CASSEGGGTEAFF.

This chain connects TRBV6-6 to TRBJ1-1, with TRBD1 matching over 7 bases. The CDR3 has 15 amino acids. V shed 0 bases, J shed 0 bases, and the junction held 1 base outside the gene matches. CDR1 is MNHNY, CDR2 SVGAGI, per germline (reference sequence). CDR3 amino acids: CASSYSGTVNTEAFF. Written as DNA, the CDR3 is TGTGCCAGCAGTTACTCAGGGACAGTGAACACTGAAGCTTTCTTT.

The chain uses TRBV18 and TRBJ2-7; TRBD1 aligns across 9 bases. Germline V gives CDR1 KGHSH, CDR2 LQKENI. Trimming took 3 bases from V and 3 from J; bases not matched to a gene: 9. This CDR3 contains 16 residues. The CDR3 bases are TGTGCCAGCTCACCGGGTTTACAGGGGGCAGGCTACGAGCAGTACTTC. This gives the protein CASSPGLQGAGYEQYF.

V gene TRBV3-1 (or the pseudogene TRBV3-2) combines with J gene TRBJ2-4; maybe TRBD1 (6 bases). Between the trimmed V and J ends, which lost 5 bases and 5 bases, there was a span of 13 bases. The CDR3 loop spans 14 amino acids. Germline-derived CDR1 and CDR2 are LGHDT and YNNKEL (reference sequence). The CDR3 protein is CASSNRDIENIQYF. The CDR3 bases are TGTGCCAGCAGCAACCGGGACATCGAAAACATTCAGTACTTC.

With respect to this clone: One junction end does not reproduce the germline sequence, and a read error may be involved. CDR3 nucleotide sequence: TGTGCCAGTAGTATCCAATCCACAGATTCGCCCCTCCACTTT. Its translation: CASSIQSTDSPLHF. The chain uses TRBV19 and TRBJ1-6; D is unresolved. This CDR3 contains 14 residues. From germline, CDR1 is LNHDA and CDR2 SQIVND (reference sequence).

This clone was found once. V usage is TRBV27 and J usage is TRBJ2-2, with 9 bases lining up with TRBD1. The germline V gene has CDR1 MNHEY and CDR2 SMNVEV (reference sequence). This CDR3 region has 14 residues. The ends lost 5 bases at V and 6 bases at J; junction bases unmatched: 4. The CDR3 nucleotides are TGTGCCAGCAGTGCCAGACAGGGGGCCGGGGAGCTGTTTTTT. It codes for CASSARQGAGELFF.

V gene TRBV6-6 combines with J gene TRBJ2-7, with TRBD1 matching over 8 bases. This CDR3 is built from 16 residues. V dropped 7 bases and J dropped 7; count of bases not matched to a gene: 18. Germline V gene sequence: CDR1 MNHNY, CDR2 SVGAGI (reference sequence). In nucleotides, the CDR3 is TGTGCCAGCACTTTGTCCGGGACAGGCCTCCCTAGGGAGCAGTACTTC. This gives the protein CASTLSGTGLPREQYF.

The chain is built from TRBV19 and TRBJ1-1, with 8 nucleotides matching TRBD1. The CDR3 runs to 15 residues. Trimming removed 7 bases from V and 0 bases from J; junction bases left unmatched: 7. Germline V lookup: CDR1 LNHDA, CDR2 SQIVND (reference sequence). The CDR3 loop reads CASTRQGPMNTEAFF. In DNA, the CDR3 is TGTGCCAGTACGCGACAGGGGCCTATGAACACTGAAGCTTTCTTT.

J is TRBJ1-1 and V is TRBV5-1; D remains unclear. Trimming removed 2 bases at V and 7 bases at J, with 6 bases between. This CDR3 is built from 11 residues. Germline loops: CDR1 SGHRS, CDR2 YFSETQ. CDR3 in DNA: TGCGCCAGCAGCTTTGCGGGTGAAGCTTTCTTT. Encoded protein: CASSFAGEAFF.

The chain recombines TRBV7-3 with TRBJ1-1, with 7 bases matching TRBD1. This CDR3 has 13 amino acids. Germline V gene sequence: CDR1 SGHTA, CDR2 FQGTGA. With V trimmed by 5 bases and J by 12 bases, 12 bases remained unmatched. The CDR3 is CASSPGTALETFF. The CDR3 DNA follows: TGTGCCAGCAGCCCCGGGACAGCGCTCGAGACTTTCTTT.

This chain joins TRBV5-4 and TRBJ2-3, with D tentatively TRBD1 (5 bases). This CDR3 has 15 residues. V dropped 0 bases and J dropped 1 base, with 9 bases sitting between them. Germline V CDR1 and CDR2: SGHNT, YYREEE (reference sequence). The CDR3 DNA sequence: TGTGCCAGCAGCTTGGCTGGGGCGGGCACAGATACGCAGTATTTT. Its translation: CASSLAGAGTDTQYF.

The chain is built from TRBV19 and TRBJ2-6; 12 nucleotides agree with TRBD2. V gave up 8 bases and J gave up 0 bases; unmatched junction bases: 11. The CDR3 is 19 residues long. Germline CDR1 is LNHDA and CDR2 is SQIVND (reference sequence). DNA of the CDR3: TGTGCCAGTTCTGCGGGACTAGCGGGCTTTAACTCTGGGGCCAACGTCCTGACTTTC. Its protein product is CASSAGLAGFNSGANVLTF.

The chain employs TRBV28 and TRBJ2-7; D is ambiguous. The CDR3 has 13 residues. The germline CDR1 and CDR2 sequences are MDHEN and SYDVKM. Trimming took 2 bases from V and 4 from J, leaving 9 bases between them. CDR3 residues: CASSLLSRYEQYF. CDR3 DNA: TGTGCCAGCAGTTTACTAAGTCGATACGAGCAGTACTTC.